This T cell receptor beta chain emerged from a study of T cell responses to AZD1222 COVID-19 vaccine. The study, taken as a whole, reports: Clonal diversity was possibly underestimated, and the donors were mostly white British, with more females. The study sampled repertoires only after the peak T cell response. Compared with day 0, the breadth and depth of the Spike-specific TCR repertoire rose significantly after two doses of AZD1222. Vaccine-associated CD4 TCRs spanned spike, dominant at 160-218 and 743-854.

As for this clone: What it recognizes is unknown.

This table comes from immunoSEQ multiplex PCR, and its TCRdb copy is limited to in-frame clones, with some not included. The sample consists of about 130,000 clones, 93% of them appearing once. V shed 3 bases, J shed 1 base, and the junction held 4 bases outside the gene matches. The CDR3 length is 16 residues. Germline V gene lookup returns CDR1 KGHDR and CDR2 SFDVKD. The TCR sequence derives from an adult in good health. Source: peripheral blood, taken on day 0 of AZD1222 vaccination. This chain uses TRBV24-1 with TRBJ2-3, with 9 bases aligning to TRBD2. Here the CDR3 reads CATSDPKRGGTDTQYF. CDR3 sequence (DNA): TGTGCCACCAGTGATCCAAAGCGGGGGGGCACAGATACGCAGTATTTT.